Shown below are 16 T cell receptor beta chains from a single sample sequenced in a study of blood T cell repertoires in COVID-19. The repertoire was sequenced with immunoSEQ multiplex PCR; TCRdb's copy has only in-frame clones and lacks some. The sample holds approximately 230,000 clones, approximately 90% seen once. The sequenced sample was peripheral blood. These TCRs come from a man aged 30 to 45 who had recovered from COVID-19.

The chain has TRBV6-5 and TRBJ1-2; 8 bases match TRBD1. The germline V gene encodes CDR1 MNHEY and CDR2 SVGAGI. V dropped 2 bases and J dropped 8; count of bases not matched to a gene: 13. The CDR3 length is 16 residues. CDR3 in amino acids: CASSYEITGGRLGYTF. DNA for the CDR3: TGTGCCAGCAGTTACGAGATCACAGGGGGGCGCCTGGGCTACACCTTC.

The chain employs TRBV7-6 and TRBJ2-2; 7 positions agree with TRBD1. Germline values: CDR1 SGHVS, CDR2 FNYEAQ. With 2 bases clipped from V and 5 bases from J, the junction kept 5 bases outside the gene matches. The CDR3 loop spans 15 amino acids. The DNA for the CDR3 is TGTGCCAGCAGCTTATCGGAGACAGGGACCGGGGAGCTGTTTTTT. The encoded protein is CASSLSETGTGELFF.

The chain links TRBV6-5 to TRBJ1-2; D is unclear. The germline V gene has CDR1 MNHEY and CDR2 SVGAGI. Trimming cost V 7 bases and J 2 bases, with 5 bases left between them. This CDR3 comprises 11 residues. The CDR3: CASNGNYGYTF. The CDR3 bases are TGTGCCAGCAACGGGAACTATGGCTACACCTTC.

For the CDR3, the DNA is TGTGCCAGCAGTTACGCTGGGTCAGGGCTGACCTACGAGCAGTACTTC. This sequence encodes CASSYAGSGLTYEQYF. The V gene is TRBV6-5, the J gene TRBJ2-7; D possibly corresponds to TRBD1 (5 bases). The CDR3 is made up of 16 amino acids. The germline CDR1 and CDR2 sequences are MNHEY and SVGAGI. Trimming removed 2 bases at V and 2 bases at J, with 16 bases between.

V and J are TRBV6-5 and TRBJ2-2; tentatively, D is TRBD1 (5 bases). The CDR3 spans 16 residues. The V end was cut by 0 bases, the J end by 0 bases, with 8 bases between. From germline, CDR1 is MNHEY and CDR2 SVGAGI. The CDR3 spells CASSYSTGPNTGELFF. The CDR3 coding sequence is TGTGCCAGCAGTTACTCCACAGGACCGAACACCGGGGAGCTGTTTTTT.

V is TRBV4-1 and J is TRBJ2-1; D is unresolved. This CDR3 is 12 amino acids long. V lost 3 bases to trimming and J lost 3 bases, with 3 bases between them. Per the germline V gene, CDR1 is MGHRA and CDR2 is YSYEKL. This CDR3 is CASSHHYNEQFF. The CDR3 DNA sequence: TGCGCCAGCAGCCACCACTACAATGAGCAGTTCTTC.

The DNA of the CDR3 is TGTGCCATCGGGCCCCCTCCATCTTCCCGGACTGCCCGGGAGCAGTACTTC. As protein: CAIGPPPSSRTAREQYF. The chain is built from TRBV10-3 and TRBJ2-7, with D tentatively TRBD2 (5 bases). CDR1 and CDR2 from the germline V gene are ENHRY and SYGVKD. V was trimmed by 8 bases and J by 7 bases, leaving 30 bases between them. This CDR3 has 17 amino acids.

The chain joins TRBV13 to TRBJ1-2; 7 positions match TRBD1. The V and J ends lost 5 bases and 4 bases, in that order; junction bases with no gene match: 7. This CDR3 contains 14 residues. The germline V gene has CDR1 PRHDT and CDR2 FYEKMQ (reference sequence). The CDR3 loop is CASSLRQGGYGYTF. The CDR3 DNA follows: TGTGCCAGCAGCCTCAGACAGGGAGGCTATGGCTACACCTTC.

The gene calls are TRBV30 and TRBJ1-5; 7 bases match TRBD1. CDR1 is GTSNPN, CDR2 SVGIG, per germline (reference sequence). CDR3 length: 14 residues. Trimming took 2 bases from V and 1 from J; bases not matched to a gene: 2. The CDR3 coding sequence is TGTGCCTGGAGTACGGGACAGAGCAATCAGCCCCAGCATTTT. Encoded protein: CAWSTGQSNQPQHF. The complete variable domain, with remaining parts taken from reference TRBV30 and TRBJ1-5, reads SQTIHQWPATLVQPVGSPLSLECTVEGTSNPNLYWYRQAAGRGLQLLFYSVGIGQISSEVPQNLSASRPQDRQFILSSKKLLLSDSGFYLCAWSTGQSNQPQHFGDGTRLSIL.

This chain uses TRBV2 with TRBJ2-2; possibly TRBD2 for D (5 bases). Trimming removed 4 bases at V and 11 bases at J, with 8 bases between. Germline V CDR1 and CDR2: SNHLY, FYNNEI. The CDR3 has 11 amino acids. The CDR3, as DNA: TGTGCCAGCAGTGTCCGGGATGAGCTGTTTTTT. Translated: CASSVRDELFF.

The rearrangement joins TRBV30 to TRBJ2-7, with D perhaps matching TRBD1 (6 bases). This CDR3 spans 13 amino acids. CDR1 and CDR2 from the germline V gene are GTSNPN and SVGIG (reference sequence). V shed 2 bases and J shed 5 bases, with 13 bases lying between them. CDR3 nucleotide sequence: TGTGCCTGGAGTTACGGGACATTGGACGAGCAGTACTTC. The encoded protein is CAWSYGTLDEQYF.

The chain is built from TRBV5-1 and TRBJ2-5; 10 positions agree with TRBD2. The V and J ends lost 1 base and 3 bases, in that order; junction bases with no gene match: 0. The germline gives CDR1 SGHRS, CDR2 YFSETQ. The CDR3 runs 14 residues. The CDR3 loop reads CASSLTSGEETQYF. In DNA form, the CDR3 reads TGCGCCAGCAGCTTGACTAGCGGGGAAGAGACCCAGTACTTC.

This sequence joins TRBV20-1 and TRBJ1-4; D may be TRBD1 (6 bases). The CDR3 has 11 amino acids. Germline-derived CDR1 and CDR2 are DFQATT and SNEGSKA (reference sequence). DNA for the CDR3: TGCGGGGGCAGGGAAAACGAAAAACTGTTTTTT. This translates into CGGRENEKLFF.

This chain joins TRBV3-1 (or the pseudogene TRBV3-2) and TRBJ1-3; 8 nucleotides align to TRBD1. Per the germline V gene, CDR1 is LGHDT and CDR2 is YNNKEL (reference sequence). The CDR3 length is 16 residues. V dropped 4 bases and J dropped 0; count of bases not matched to a gene: 5. The CDR3 region has the DNA TGTGCCAGCAGCCGTCAGACAGGGGCCTCTGGAAACACCATATATTTT. Encoded protein: CASSRQTGASGNTIYF.

V is TRBV9 and J is TRBJ2-1; 7 bases map to TRBD1. The trim removed 0 bases at V and 4 bases at J, leaving 4 bases unmatched. This CDR3 contains 15 residues. Germline V gives CDR1 SGDLS, CDR2 YYNGEE. Written as DNA, the CDR3 is TGTGCCAGCAGCGTAGAAGAGACAGGGTACAATGAGCAGTTCTTC. Encoded protein: CASSVEETGYNEQFF. The full variable domain, rest sourced from reference TRBV9 and TRBJ2-1, is DSGVTQTPKHLITATGQRVTLRCSPRSGDLSVYWYQQSLDQGLQFLIQYYNGEERAKGNILERFSAQQFPDLHSELNLSSLELGDSALYFCASSVEETGYNEQFFGPGTRLTVL.

This clone was detected only once. The gene calls are TRBV7-2 and TRBJ2-7; possible D gene TRBD1, 6 bases. V was cut by 1 base and J by 2 bases, with 15 bases left in between. The germline gives CDR1 SGHTA, CDR2 FQGNSA. The CDR3 loop spans 16 amino acids. The CDR3 DNA reads TGTGCCAGCAGCTTAGTTGGGGACACCTTAACCTACGAGCAGTACTTC. As protein: CASSLVGDTLTYEQYF. The variable domain in full, completed from reference TRBV7-2 and TRBJ2-7, reads GAGVSQSPSNKVTEKGKDVELRCDPISGHTALYWYRQSLGQGLEFLIYFQGNSAPDKSGLPSDRFSAERTGGSVSTLTIQRTQQEDSAVYLCASSLVGDTLTYEQYFGPGTRLTVT.